This T cell receptor (beta chain) derives from a study of graft-versus-host responses after intestinal transplantation. Libraries were prepared by immunoSEQ multiplex PCR; TCRdb keeps only in-frame clonotypes and omits some of them. The data contain about 110,000 clones, just under 95% of them singletons. From germline, CDR1 is PRHDT and CDR2 FYEKMQ (reference sequence). With 4 bases removed from V and 2 bases from J, the gap between germline ends came to 15 bases. The CDR3 extends over 15 amino acids. Comment on this clone: Its target is not known.

The chain has TRBV13 and TRBJ2-7; D is possibly TRBD2 (6 bases). Sample: unstimulated CD8+ T cells sorted from spleen or lymph node cells, taken before intestinal transplant. This sequence was found in a human donor who received an intestinal transplant. The CDR3 bases are TGTGCCAGCAGCTCCTCGGAGGGCGTAACCTACGAGCAGTACTTC. Protein: CASSSSEGVTYEQYF.